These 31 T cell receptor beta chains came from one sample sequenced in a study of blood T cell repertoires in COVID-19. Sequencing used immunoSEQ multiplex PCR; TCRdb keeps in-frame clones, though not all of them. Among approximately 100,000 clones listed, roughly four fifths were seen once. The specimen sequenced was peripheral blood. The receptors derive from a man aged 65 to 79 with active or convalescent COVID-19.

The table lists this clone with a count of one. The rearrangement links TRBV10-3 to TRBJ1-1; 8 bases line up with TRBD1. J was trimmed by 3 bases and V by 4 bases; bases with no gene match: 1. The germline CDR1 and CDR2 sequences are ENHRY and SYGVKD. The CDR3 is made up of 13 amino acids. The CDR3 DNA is TGTGCCATCAGTGCGGACAGGGACACTGAAGCTTTCTTT. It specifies CAISADRDTEAFF.

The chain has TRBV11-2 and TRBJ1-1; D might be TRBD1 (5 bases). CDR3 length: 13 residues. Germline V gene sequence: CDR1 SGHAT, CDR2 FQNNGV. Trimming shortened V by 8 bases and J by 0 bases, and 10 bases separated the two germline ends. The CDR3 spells CASRRTMNTEAFF. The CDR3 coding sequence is TGTGCCAGCCGACGGACAATGAACACTGAAGCTTTCTTT.

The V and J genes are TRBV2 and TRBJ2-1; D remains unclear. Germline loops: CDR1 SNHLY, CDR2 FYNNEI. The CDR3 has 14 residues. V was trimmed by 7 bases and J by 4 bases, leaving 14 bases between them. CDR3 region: CASNGVSEYNEQFF. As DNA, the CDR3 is TGTGCCAGCAACGGAGTGTCGGAGTACAATGAGCAGTTCTTC.

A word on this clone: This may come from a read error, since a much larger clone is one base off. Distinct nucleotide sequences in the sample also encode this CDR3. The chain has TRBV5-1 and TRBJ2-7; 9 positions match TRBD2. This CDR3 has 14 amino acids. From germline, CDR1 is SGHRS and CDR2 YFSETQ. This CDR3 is CARSVGAGGYEQYF. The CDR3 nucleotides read TGCGCCCGCAGCGTGGGCGCGGGGGGGTACGAGCAGTACTTC.

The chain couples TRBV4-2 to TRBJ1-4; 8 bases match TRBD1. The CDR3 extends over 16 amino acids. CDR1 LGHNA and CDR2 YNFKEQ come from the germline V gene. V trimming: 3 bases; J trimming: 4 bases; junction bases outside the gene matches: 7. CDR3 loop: CASSHQRQGINEKLFF. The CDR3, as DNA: TGTGCCAGCAGCCACCAAAGACAGGGGATTAATGAAAAACTGTTTTTT.

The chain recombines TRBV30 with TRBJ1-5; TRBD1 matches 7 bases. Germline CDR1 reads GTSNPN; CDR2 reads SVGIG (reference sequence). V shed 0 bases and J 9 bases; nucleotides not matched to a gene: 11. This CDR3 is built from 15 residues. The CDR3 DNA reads TGTGCCTGGAGTGTACCAGGGACAGTGGCTTCGCCCCAGCATTTT. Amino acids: CAWSVPGTVASPQHF.

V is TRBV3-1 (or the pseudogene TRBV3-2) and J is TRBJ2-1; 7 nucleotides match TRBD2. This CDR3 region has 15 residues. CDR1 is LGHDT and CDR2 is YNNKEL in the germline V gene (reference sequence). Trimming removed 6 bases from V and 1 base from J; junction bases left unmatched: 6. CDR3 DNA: TGTGCCAGCAGTGCTAGCGGTTCTTCCTACAATGAGCAGTTCTTC. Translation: CASSASGSSYNEQFF.

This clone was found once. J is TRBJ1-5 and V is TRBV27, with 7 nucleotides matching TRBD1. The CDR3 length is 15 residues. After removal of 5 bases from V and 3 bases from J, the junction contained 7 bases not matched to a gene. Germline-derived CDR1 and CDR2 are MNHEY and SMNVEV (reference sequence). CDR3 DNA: TGTGCCAGCAGTCACGCGGGACAGTTCAATCAGCCCCAGCATTTT. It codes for CASSHAGQFNQPQHF.

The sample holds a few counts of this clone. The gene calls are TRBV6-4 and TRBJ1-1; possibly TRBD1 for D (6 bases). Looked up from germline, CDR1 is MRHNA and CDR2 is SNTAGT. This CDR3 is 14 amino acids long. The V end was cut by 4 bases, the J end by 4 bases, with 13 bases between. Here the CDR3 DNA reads TGTGCCAGCAGTGTTGGGGGCGCTTCCACTGAAGCTTTCTTT. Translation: CASSVGGASTEAFF.

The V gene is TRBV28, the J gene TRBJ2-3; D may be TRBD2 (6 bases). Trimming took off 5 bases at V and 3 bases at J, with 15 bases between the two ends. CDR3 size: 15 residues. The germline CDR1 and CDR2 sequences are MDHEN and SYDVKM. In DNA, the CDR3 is TGTGCCAGCAGTGCCCCGAACGGGGGTACAGATACGCAGTATTTT. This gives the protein CASSAPNGGTDTQYF. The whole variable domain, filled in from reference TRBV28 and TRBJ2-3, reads DVKVTQSSRYLVKRTGEKVFLECVQDMDHENMFWYRQDPGLGLRLIYFSYDVKMKEKGDIPEGYSVSREKKERFSLILESASTNQTSMYLCASSAPNGGTDTQYFGPGTRLTVL.

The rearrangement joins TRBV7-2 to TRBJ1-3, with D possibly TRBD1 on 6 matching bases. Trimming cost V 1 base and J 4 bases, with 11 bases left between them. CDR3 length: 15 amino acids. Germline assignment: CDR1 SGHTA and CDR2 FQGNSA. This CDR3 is CASSLVGAEGNTIYF. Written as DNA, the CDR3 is TGTGCCAGCAGCTTAGTGGGGGCCGAAGGAAACACCATATATTTT.

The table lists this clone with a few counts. CDR3 in DNA: TGTGCCAGCAGCTTATTGTTGACTAGCGGGAGCAATACGCAGTATTTT. This translates into CASSLLLTSGSNTQYF. The chain employs TRBV11-2 and TRBJ2-3; TRBD2 agrees at 12 bases. Germline CDR1 reads SGHAT; CDR2 reads FQNNGV. This CDR3 is 16 amino acids long. The J segment lost 7 bases and the V segment lost 2 bases, leaving 7 bases of the junction unmatched.

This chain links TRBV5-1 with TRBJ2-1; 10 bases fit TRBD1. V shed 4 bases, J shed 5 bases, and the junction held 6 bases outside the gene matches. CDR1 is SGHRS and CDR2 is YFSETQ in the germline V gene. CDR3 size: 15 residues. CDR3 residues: CASSTGQGDNNEQFF. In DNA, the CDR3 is TGCGCCAGCAGCACAGGACAGGGGGATAACAATGAGCAGTTCTTC.

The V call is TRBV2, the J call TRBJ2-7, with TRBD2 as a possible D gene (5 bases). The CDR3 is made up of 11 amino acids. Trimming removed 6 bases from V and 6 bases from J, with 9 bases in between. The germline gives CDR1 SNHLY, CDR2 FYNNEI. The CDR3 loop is CASRAEGEQYF. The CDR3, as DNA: TGTGCCAGCAGGGCCGAGGGCGAGCAGTACTTC.

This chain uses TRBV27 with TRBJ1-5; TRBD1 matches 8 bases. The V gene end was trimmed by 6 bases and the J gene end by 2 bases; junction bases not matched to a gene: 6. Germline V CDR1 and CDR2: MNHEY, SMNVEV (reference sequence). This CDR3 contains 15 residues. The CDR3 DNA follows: TGTGCCAGCAGGCAAAAGGACAGGGGCAATCAGCCCCAGCATTTT. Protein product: CASRQKDRGNQPQHF.

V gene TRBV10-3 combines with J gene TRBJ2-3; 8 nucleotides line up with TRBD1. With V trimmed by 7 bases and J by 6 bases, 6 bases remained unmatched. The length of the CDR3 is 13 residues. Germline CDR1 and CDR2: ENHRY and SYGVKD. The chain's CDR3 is CAITKTGEDTQYF. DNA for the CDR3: TGTGCCATCACTAAGACAGGGGAGGATACGCAGTATTTT.

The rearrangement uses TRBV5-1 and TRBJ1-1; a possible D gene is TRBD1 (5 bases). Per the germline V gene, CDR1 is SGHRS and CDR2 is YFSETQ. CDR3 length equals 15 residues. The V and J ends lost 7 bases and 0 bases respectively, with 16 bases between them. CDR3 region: CASGQGGVMNTEAFF. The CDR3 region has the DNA TGCGCCAGCGGCCAAGGAGGGGTTATGAACACTGAAGCTTTCTTT.

The CDR3 region has the DNA TGTGCCAGCAGCCCCCGAGTAGCGGGACTTCTGTTCTTC. Protein product: CASSPRVAGLLFF. The gene calls are TRBV14 and TRBJ2-1; 8 nucleotides match TRBD2. This CDR3 is built from 13 residues. Trimming removed 4 bases from V and 15 bases from J; junction bases left unmatched: 11. Germline loops: CDR1 SGHDN, CDR2 FVKESK.

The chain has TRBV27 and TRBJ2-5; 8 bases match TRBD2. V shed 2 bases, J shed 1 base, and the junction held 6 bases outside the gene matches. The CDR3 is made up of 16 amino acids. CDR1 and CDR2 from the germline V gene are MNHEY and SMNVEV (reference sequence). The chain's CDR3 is CASSLRSGGPQETQYF. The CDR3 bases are TGTGCCAGCAGTTTAAGGTCGGGAGGGCCCCAAGAGACCCAGTACTTC.

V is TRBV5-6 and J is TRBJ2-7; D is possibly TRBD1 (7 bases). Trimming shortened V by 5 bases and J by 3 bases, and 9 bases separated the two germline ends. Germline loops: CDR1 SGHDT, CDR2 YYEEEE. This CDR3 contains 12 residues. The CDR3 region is CASRRDSYEQYF. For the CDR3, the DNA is TGTGCCAGCAGGCGGGACAGCTACGAGCAGTACTTC. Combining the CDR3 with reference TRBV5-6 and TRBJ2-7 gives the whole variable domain DAGVTQSPTHLIKTRGQQVTLRCSPKSGHDTVSWYQQALGQGPQFIFQYYEEEERQRGNFPDRFSGHQFPNYSSELNVNALLLGDSALYLCASRRDSYEQYFGPGTRLTVT.

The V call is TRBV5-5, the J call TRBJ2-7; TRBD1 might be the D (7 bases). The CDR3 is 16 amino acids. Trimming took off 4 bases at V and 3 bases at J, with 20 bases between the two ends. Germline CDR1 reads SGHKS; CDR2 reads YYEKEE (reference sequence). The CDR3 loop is CASSIAGQHTDYEQYF. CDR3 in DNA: TGTGCCAGCAGCATCGCGGGACAGCATACCGACTACGAGCAGTACTTC.

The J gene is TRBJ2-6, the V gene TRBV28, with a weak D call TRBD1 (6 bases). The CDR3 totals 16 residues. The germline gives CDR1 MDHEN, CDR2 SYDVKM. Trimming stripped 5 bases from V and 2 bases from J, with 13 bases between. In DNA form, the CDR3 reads TGTGCCAGCAGTGCCGGACAGACTGCTGGGGCCAACGTCCTGACTTTC. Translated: CASSAGQTAGANVLTF.

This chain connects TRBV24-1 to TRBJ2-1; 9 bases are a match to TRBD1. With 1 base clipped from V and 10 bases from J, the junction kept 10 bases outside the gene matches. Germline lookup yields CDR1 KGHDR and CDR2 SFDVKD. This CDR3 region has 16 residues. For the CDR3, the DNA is TGTGCCACCAGTGATTTCCGACCGGGACAGGGTTGGGAGCAGTTCTTC. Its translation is CATSDFRPGQGWEQFF.

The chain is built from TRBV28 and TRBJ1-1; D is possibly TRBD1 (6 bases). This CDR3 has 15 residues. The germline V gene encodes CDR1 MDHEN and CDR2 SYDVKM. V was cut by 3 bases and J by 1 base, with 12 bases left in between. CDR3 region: CASSLQGGANTEAFF. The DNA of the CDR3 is TGTGCCAGCAGTTTGCAAGGGGGAGCGAACACTGAAGCTTTCTTT.

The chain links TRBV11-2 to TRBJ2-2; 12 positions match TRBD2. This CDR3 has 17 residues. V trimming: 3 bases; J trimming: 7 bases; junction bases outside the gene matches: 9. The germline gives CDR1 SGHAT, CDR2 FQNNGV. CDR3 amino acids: CASSLALAGGRGGELFF. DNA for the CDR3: TGTGCCAGCAGCTTGGCACTAGCGGGGGGTCGTGGCGGGGAGCTGTTTTTT.

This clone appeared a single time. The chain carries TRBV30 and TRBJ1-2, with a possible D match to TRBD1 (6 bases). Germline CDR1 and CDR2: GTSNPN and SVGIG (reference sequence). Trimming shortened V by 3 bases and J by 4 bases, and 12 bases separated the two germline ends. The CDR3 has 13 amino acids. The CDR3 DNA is TGTGCCTGGAGCCGCCGGGACACCTATGGCTACACCTTC. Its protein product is CAWSRRDTYGYTF. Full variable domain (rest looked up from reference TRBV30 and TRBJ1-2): SQTIHQWPATLVQPVGSPLSLECTVEGTSNPNLYWYRQAAGRGLQLLFYSVGIGQISSEVPQNLSASRPQDRQFILSSKKLLLSDSGFYLCAWSRRDTYGYTFGSGTRLTVV.

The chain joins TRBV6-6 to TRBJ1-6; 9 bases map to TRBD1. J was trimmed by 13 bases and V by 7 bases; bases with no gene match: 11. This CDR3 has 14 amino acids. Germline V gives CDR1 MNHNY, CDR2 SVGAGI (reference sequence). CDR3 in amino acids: CASISQGAMGPLHF. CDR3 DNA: TGTGCCAGCATCTCACAGGGGGCCATGGGGCCCCTCCACTTT.

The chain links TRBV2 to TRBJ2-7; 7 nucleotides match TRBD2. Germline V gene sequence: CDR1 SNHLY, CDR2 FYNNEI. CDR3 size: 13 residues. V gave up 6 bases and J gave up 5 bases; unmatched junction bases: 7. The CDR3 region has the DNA TGTGCCAGCAGGGGGGAGGGCCGGAACGAGCAGTACTTC. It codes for CASRGEGRNEQYF.

This CDR3 is CASRKGPLGAQPQHF. The DNA of the CDR3 is TGTGCCAGCAGGAAAGGCCCCCTGGGGGCTCAGCCCCAGCATTTT. The gene calls are TRBV2 and TRBJ1-5; D is possibly TRBD1 (6 bases). The CDR3 extends over 15 amino acids. With 6 bases removed from V and 6 bases from J, the gap between germline ends came to 18 bases. CDR1 is SNHLY and CDR2 is FYNNEI in the germline V gene.

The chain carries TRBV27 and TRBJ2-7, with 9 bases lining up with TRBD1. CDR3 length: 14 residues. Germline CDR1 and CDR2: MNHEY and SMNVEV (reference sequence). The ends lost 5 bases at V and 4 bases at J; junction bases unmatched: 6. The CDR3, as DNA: TGTGCCAGCAGTCCGGGACAGGGACGTTACGAGCAGTACTTC. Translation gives CASSPGQGRYEQYF.

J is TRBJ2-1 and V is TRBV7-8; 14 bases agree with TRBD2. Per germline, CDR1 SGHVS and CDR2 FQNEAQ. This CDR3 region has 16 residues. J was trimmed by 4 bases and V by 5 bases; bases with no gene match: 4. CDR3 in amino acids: CASSPWTSGGYNEQFF. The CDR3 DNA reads TGTGCCAGCAGCCCCTGGACTAGCGGGGGGTACAATGAGCAGTTCTTC.